Listed here are 11 T cell receptor beta chains from one sample, sequenced in a study of blood T cell repertoires in COVID-19. Assay: immunoSEQ multiplex PCR; the TCRdb copy retains only in-frame clones and omits some. The data show around 42,000 clones, around 85% seen once. The material sequenced was peripheral blood. The receptors were gathered from a woman aged 55-69 years with acute or convalescent COVID-19.

The chain employs TRBV9 and TRBJ2-2; D is possibly TRBD1 (6 bases). From germline, CDR1 is SGDLS and CDR2 YYNGEE. Trimming shortened V by 0 bases and J by 6 bases, and 12 bases separated the two germline ends. The CDR3 has 15 amino acids. The chain's CDR3 is CASSVEGGGSGELFF. The CDR3 nucleotides are TGTGCCAGCAGCGTAGAAGGGGGTGGGTCCGGGGAGCTGTTTTTT.

The V call is TRBV7-3, the J call TRBJ2-2, with D possibly TRBD1 on 8 matching bases. The germline CDR1 and CDR2 sequences are SGHTA and FQGTGA. The CDR3 spans 15 residues. V lost 4 bases and J 6 bases, leaving 15 bases between the germline ends. The CDR3 sequence is CASSSHRGGSGELFF. For the CDR3, the DNA is TGTGCCAGCAGCTCCCACAGGGGGGGATCCGGGGAGCTGTTTTTT.

Here the CDR3 DNA reads TGTGCCAGCAGCCATCGGGCCTCGGGGGTTAATGAGCAGTTCTTC. This translates into CASSHRASGVNEQFF. The chain combines TRBV3-1 (or the pseudogene TRBV3-2) with TRBJ2-1; TRBD2 is a possible D gene (6 bases). Trimming left V 3 bases short and J 7 bases short, with 16 bases between. This CDR3 is built from 15 residues. Germline-derived CDR1 and CDR2 are LGHDT and YNNKEL (reference sequence).

The chain recombines TRBV5-1 with TRBJ2-7, with 9 bases identical to TRBD1. CDR1 and CDR2 (germline): SGHRS, YFSETQ. Trimming cost V 6 bases and J 1 base; bases outside gene matches: 5. This CDR3 is 14 amino acids long. The CDR3 protein is CASNSGTGSYEQYF. CDR3 DNA sequence: TGCGCCAGCAACTCCGGGACAGGGTCCTACGAGCAGTACTTC.

The chain employs TRBV30 and TRBJ2-3; 15 bases align to TRBD2. The V and J ends lost 2 bases and 4 bases, in that order; junction bases with no gene match: 4. The germline V gene has CDR1 GTSNPN and CDR2 SVGIG (reference sequence). This CDR3 has 16 residues. CDR3 protein: CAWSLGLAGGSDTQYF. In nucleotides, the CDR3 is TGTGCCTGGAGTTTAGGACTAGCGGGAGGGTCAGATACGCAGTATTTT.

This chain links TRBV3-1 (or the pseudogene TRBV3-2) with TRBJ2-5; 10 positions match TRBD2. The CDR3 runs to 18 residues. J gave up 4 bases and V 2 bases, and 13 bases lay outside the gene matches. The V gene's germline CDR1 is LGHDT and CDR2 YNNKEL (reference sequence). CDR3 region: CASSQRLAGAGGGETQYF. CDR3 nucleotides: TGTGCCAGCAGCCAACGTCTAGCGGGGGCCGGCGGTGGAGAGACCCAGTACTTC.

V and J are TRBV18 and TRBJ2-5; TRBD2 aligns across 9 bases. The CDR3 has 15 residues. CDR1 is KGHSH, CDR2 LQKENI, per germline. V trimming: 6 bases; J trimming: 5 bases; junction bases outside the gene matches: 10. The CDR3 region is CASSSSLAGRETQYF. The CDR3 region has the DNA TGTGCCAGCTCTTCGAGTCTAGCGGGACGTGAGACCCAGTACTTC. Combining the CDR3 with reference TRBV18 and TRBJ2-5 gives the whole variable domain NAGVMQNPRHLVRRRGQEARLRCSPMKGHSHVYWYRQLPEEGLKFMVYLQKENIIDESGMPKERFSAEFPKEGPSILRIQQVVRGDSAAYFCASSSSLAGRETQYFGPGTRLLVL.

V is TRBV27 and J is TRBJ1-1; no clear D. Between the trimmed V and J ends, which lost 2 bases and 1 base, there was a span of 5 bases. Per the germline V gene, CDR1 is MNHEY and CDR2 is SMNVEV (reference sequence). The CDR3 is 13 amino acids. CDR3 sequence reads: CASSLGRNTEAFF. The CDR3 DNA sequence: TGTGCCAGCAGTTTAGGTAGGAACACTGAAGCTTTCTTT.

This rearrangement joins TRBV7-2 to TRBJ2-1; 11 nucleotides align to TRBD2. The length of the CDR3 is 15 residues. Trimming took 4 bases from V and 6 from J; bases not matched to a gene: 5. The germline V gene has CDR1 SGHTA and CDR2 FQGNSA. The chain's CDR3 is CASSSTSGGFNEQFF. The CDR3 nucleotides are TGTGCCAGCAGCTCAACTAGCGGGGGTTTCAATGAGCAGTTCTTC.

V usage is TRBV6-6 and J usage is TRBJ2-1; TRBD1 aligns across 9 bases. Per germline, CDR1 MNHNY and CDR2 SVGAGI (reference sequence). The CDR3 consists of 16 residues. V lost 5 bases to trimming and J lost 4 bases; unmatched junction nucleotides: 9. The CDR3 DNA is TGTGCCAGCAGTCAAGTCGGACAGGGGAGTTACAATGAGCAGTTCTTC. It codes for CASSQVGQGSYNEQFF.

The V call is TRBV7-9, the J call TRBJ2-1, with 8 bases fitting TRBD1. Germline assignment: CDR1 SEHNR and CDR2 FQNEAQ (reference sequence). Trimming removed 5 bases from V and 12 bases from J; junction bases left unmatched: 12. CDR3 size: 14 residues. CDR3 nucleotide sequence: TGTGCCAGCAGCCCGAGGGACAGGATAAGTAGGCAGTTCTTC. Translation: CASSPRDRISRQFF.